This TCR beta chain was captured in a study of T cell repertoires in cytomegalovirus infection. Overall study context: Recently identified HLA-C-restricted and well-studied HLA-B-restricted CMV epitopes were used.

This clonotype showed up just a few times. Its specificity is not known. V was clipped by 1 base and J by 5 bases, with 17 bases between them. Germline values: CDR1 SGHTA, CDR2 FQGNSA. The CDR3 runs to 17 residues. TCRdb fed the reads into MiXCR, producing one record per CDR3 protein. This table holds roughly 280,000 distinct CDR3 sequences, 22% found once. The sequence was obtained from a human donor in good health (CMV status not recorded). Some clones in this sample may be carry-over from other donors' samples. Sample: cultured PBMCs, taken from culture after CMV antigen stimulation. The chain has TRBV7-2 and TRBJ2-2; the D is unclear. CDR3 amino acids: CASSLDVARSLTGELFF. CDR3 coding DNA: TGTGCCAGCAGCTTAGACGTCGCGCGATCTTTGACCGGGGAGCTGTTTTTT. Filled out from reference TRBV7-2 and TRBJ2-2, the complete variable domain reads GAGVSQSPSNKVTEKGKDVELRCDPISGHTALYWYRQSLGQGLEFLIYFQGNSAPDKSGLPSDRFSAERTGGSVSTLTIQRTQQEDSAVYLCASSLDVARSLTGELFFGEGSRLTVL.